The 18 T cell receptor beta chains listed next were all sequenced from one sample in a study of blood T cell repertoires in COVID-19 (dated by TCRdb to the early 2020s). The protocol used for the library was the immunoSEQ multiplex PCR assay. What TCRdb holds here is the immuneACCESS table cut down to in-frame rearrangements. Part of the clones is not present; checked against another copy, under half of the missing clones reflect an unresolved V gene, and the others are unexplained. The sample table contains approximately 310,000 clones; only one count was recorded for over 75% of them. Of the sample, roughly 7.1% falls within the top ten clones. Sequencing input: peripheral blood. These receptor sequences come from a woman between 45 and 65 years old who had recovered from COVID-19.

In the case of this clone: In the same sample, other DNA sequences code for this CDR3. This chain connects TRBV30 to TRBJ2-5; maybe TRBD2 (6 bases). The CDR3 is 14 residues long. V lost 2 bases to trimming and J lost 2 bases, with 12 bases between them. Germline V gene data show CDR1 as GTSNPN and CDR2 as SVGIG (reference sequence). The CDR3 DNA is TGTGCCTGGAGTAGAGGACGGGGGCAAGAGACCCAGTACTTC. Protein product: CAWSRGRGQETQYF.

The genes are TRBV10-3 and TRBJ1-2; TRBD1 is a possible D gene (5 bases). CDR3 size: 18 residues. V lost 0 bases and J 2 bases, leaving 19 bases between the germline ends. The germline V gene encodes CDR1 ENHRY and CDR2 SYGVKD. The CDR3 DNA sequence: TGTGCCATCAGTGAGTCTCTGTCAGGGTCCACTGGGAACTATGGCTACACCTTC. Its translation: CAISESLSGSTGNYGYTF.

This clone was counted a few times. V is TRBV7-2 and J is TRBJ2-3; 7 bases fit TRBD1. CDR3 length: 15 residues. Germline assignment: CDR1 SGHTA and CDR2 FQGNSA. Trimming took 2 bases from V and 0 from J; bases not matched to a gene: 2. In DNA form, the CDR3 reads TGTGCCAGCAGCTTATGGGGACAGAGCACAGATACGCAGTATTTT. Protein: CASSLWGQSTDTQYF. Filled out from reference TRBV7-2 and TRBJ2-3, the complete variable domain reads GAGVSQSPSNKVTEKGKDVELRCDPISGHTALYWYRQSLGQGLEFLIYFQGNSAPDKSGLPSDRFSAERTGGSVSTLTIQRTQQEDSAVYLCASSLWGQSTDTQYFGPGTRLTVL.

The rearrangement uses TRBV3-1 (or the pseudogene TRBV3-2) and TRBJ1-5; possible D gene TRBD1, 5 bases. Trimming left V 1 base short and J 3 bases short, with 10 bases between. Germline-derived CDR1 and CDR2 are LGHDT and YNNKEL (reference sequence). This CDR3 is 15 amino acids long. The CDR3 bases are TGTGCCAGCAGCCAAGGGGGACTGACCAATCAGCCCCAGCATTTT. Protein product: CASSQGGLTNQPQHF.

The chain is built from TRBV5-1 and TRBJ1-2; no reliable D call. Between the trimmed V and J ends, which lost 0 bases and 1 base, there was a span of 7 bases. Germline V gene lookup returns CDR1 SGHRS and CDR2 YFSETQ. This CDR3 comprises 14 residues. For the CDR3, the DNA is TGCGCCAGCAGCTTGGACGGAGTTAACTATGGCTACACCTTC. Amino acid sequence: CASSLDGVNYGYTF.

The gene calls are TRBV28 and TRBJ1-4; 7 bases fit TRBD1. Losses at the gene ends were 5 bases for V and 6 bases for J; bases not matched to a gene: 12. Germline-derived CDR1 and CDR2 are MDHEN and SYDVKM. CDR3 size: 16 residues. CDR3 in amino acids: CASSVRVDRAYEKLFF. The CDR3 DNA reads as TGTGCCAGCAGTGTACGGGTCGACAGGGCCTATGAAAAACTGTTTTTT.

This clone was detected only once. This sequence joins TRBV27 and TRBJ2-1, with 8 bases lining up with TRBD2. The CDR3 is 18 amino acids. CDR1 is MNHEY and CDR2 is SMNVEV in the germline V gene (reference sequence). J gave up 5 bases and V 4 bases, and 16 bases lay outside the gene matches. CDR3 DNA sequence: TGTGCCAGCAGTTCTCTAGCCGCCGGGACTAGTCCCCACAATGAGCAGTTCTTC. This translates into CASSSLAAGTSPHNEQFF.

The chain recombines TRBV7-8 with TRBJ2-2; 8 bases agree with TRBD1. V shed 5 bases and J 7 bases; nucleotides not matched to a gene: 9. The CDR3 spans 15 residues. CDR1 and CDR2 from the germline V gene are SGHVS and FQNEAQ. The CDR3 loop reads CASSPRQGLIGELFF. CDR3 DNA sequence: TGTGCCAGCAGCCCTCGACAGGGGTTAATCGGGGAGCTGTTTTTT.

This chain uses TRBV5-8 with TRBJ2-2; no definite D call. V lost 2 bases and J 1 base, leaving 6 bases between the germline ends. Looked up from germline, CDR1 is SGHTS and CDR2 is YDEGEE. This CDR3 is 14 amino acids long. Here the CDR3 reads CASSFRRNTGELFF. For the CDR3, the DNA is TGTGCCAGCAGCTTCAGAAGGAACACCGGGGAGCTGTTTTTT.

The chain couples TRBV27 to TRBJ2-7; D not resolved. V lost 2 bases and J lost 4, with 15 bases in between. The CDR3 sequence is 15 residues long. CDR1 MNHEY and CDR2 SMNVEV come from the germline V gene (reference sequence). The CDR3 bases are TGTGCCAGCAGTTTAAATTGGGTCAGGCTGTACGAGCAGTACTTC. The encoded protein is CASSLNWVRLYEQYF.

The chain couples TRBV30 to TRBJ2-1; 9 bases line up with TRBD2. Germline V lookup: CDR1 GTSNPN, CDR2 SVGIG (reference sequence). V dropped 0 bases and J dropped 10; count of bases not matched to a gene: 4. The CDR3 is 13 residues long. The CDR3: CAWSVGLANEQFF. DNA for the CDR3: TGTGCCTGGAGTGTGGGACTAGCAAACGAGCAGTTCTTC.

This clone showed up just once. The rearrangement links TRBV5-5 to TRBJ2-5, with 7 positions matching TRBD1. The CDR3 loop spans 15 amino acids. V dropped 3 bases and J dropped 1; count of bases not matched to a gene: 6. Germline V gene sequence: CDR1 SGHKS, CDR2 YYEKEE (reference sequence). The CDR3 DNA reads TGTGCCAGCAGCTGGGGGACAGACATCCAAGAGACCCAGTACTTC. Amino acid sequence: CASSWGTDIQETQYF.

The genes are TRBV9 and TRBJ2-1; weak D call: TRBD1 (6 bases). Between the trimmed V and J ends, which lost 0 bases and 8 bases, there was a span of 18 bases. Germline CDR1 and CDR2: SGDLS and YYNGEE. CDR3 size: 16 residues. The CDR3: CASSVEPGEPHDEQFF. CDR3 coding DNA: TGTGCCAGCAGCGTAGAACCAGGGGAGCCGCACGATGAGCAGTTCTTC.

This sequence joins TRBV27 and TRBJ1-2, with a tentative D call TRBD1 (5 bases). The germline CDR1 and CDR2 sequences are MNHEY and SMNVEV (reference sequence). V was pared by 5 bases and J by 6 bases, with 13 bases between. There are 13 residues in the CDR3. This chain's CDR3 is CASSPRQRDGYTF. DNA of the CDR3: TGTGCCAGCAGTCCCCGACAGAGAGATGGCTACACCTTC.

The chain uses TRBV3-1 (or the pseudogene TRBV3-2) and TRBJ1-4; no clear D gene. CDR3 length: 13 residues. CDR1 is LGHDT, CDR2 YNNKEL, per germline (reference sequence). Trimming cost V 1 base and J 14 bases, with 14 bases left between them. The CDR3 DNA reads TGTGCCAGCAGCCAAGTATCTGGTTTCCGGCTGTTTTTT. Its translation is CASSQVSGFRLFF.

The CDR3 DNA reads TGTGCCAGCAGCCCGGGACCGGGGGATAGCGATGGCTACACCTTC. It specifies CASSPGPGDSDGYTF. This chain joins TRBV5-5 and TRBJ1-2; D is possibly TRBD1 (5 bases). The CDR3 extends over 15 amino acids. The germline gives CDR1 SGHKS, CDR2 YYEKEE (reference sequence). With 4 bases removed from V and 6 bases from J, the gap between germline ends came to 19 bases.

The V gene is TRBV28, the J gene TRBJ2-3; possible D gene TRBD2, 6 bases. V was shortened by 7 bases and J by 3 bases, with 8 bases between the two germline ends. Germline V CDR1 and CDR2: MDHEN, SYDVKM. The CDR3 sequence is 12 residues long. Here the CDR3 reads CASMEGTDTQYF. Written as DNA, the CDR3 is TGTGCCAGCATGGAGGGAACAGATACGCAGTATTTT. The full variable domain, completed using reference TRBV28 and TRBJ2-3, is DVKVTQSSRYLVKRTGEKVFLECVQDMDHENMFWYRQDPGLGLRLIYFSYDVKMKEKGDIPEGYSVSREKKERFSLILESASTNQTSMYLCASMEGTDTQYFGPGTRLTVL.

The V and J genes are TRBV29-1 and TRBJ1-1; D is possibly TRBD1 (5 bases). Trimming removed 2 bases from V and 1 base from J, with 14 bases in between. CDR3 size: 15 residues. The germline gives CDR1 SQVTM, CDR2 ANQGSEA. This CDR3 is CSVENRAGTNTEAFF. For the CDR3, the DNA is TGCAGCGTTGAAAATCGGGCGGGGACGAACACTGAAGCTTTCTTT.